This T cell receptor (beta chain) was captured in a study of response to subunit inactivated influenza vaccine. J was trimmed by 6 bases and V by 4 bases; bases with no gene match: 6. This CDR3 is 13 amino acids long. Looked up from germline, CDR1 is SGHRS and CDR2 is YFSETQ. General study findings and limits: The authors suggested that every seasonal influenza vaccination recruits few new T cells.

TCRdb processed the RT-PCR reads anew with MiXCR; each CDR3 protein has one entry. The sample records roughly 710,000 distinct CDR3 sequences, 12% to 15% being singletons. Regarding this clonotype: The antigen remains undetermined.

The rearrangement joins TRBV5-1 to TRBJ1-2, with 7 bases aligning to TRBD1. Material: PBMCs from blood, obtained 14 to 15 days before vaccination. The TCR sequence derives from a man over 45 who received an inactivated influenza vaccine. This CDR3 is CASSPGQPDGYTF. DNA for the CDR3: TGCGCCAGCAGCCCGGGACAGCCGGATGGCTACACCTTC.